This T cell receptor (beta chain) was recovered during a study of T cells in Graves' hyperthyroidism and ophthalmopathy. V was trimmed by 0 bases and J by 5 bases, leaving 7 bases between them. CDR1 and CDR2 (germline): KGHDR, SFDVKD. The CDR3 runs 14 residues. Study-level points and caveats: Ophthalmopathy was model-predicted a median roughly 6.5 months pre-onset. Most expanded thyroid clonotypes above 0.001 also appeared in blood.

Turning to this clonotype: Its antigen remains unknown.

RNA transcripts yielded amplified TCR beta CDR3 regions. With the HTBI primer set, the TCR CDR3 went through a first round of RT-PCR. Via MiXCR, TCRdb re-called the multiplex PCR reads, giving one row per CDR3 protein. The sample lists hundreds of thousands of distinct CDR3 sequences, approximately 14% seen once, with approximately 15% in the top ten. The sample was blood. This receptor was identified in a woman aged 40 to 50 with Graves' hyperthyroidism. V is TRBV24-1 and J is TRBJ1-5; D unclear. The CDR3 spells CATSDLVSDQPQHF. In nucleotides, the CDR3 is TGTGCCACCAGTGATTTGGTCTCCGATCAGCCCCAGCATTTT.